What follows are 9 T cell receptor beta chains derived from one specimen sequenced in a study of T cell responses to AZD1222 COVID-19 vaccine. Repertoires were generated with immunoSEQ multiplex PCR, while TCRdb's copy carries only in-frame clones and drops some. The sample consists of 150,000 or so clones, roughly 93% of them appearing once. The sample in question was peripheral blood, obtained 28 days after the second AZD1222 dose. All receptors derive from an adult who received the AZD1222 COVID-19 vaccine.

DNA of the CDR3: TGTGCCAGCAGTTTATATCAGGGGGTTAACTATGGCTACACCTTC. Protein product: CASSLYQGVNYGYTF. This chain connects TRBV27 to TRBJ1-2, with 7 bases identical to TRBD1. The CDR3 has 15 residues. The germline CDR1 and CDR2 sequences are MNHEY and SMNVEV (reference sequence). With V trimmed by 1 base and J by 1 base, 3 bases remained unmatched.

The chain links TRBV7-2 to TRBJ2-7; perhaps TRBD2 as D (6 bases). The length of the CDR3 is 15 residues. V lost 1 base and J 5 bases, leaving 15 bases between the germline ends. Germline loops: CDR1 SGHTA, CDR2 FQGNSA. Here the CDR3 reads CASSLVGSFGNEQYF. CDR3 nucleotide sequence: TGTGCCAGCAGCTTAGTCGGGAGTTTCGGGAACGAGCAGTACTTC.

V is TRBV7-9 and J is TRBJ1-1, with D hard to call. The CDR3 consists of 13 residues. Trimming took 0 bases from V and 4 from J, leaving 6 bases between them. The V gene's germline CDR1 is SEHNR and CDR2 FQNEAQ (reference sequence). The CDR3 here is CASSLALVTEAFF. CDR3 in DNA: TGTGCCAGCAGCTTAGCGTTGGTCACTGAAGCTTTCTTT.

The rearrangement links TRBV5-1 to TRBJ1-1; D remains unclear. The CDR3 is 15 amino acids. The germline V gene has CDR1 SGHRS and CDR2 YFSETQ. V was shortened by 7 bases and J by 3 bases, with 19 bases between the two germline ends. CDR3 DNA sequence: TGCGCCAGCCACACCGGTGGGGTGTGGGACACTGAAGCTTTCTTT. Encoded protein: CASHTGGVWDTEAFF. Supplemented by reference TRBV5-1 and TRBJ1-1, the full variable domain reads KAGVTQTPRYLIKTRGQQVTLSCSPISGHRSVSWYQQTPGQGLQFLFEYFSETQRNKGNFPGRFSGRQFSNSRSEMNVSTLELGDSALYLCASHTGGVWDTEAFFGQGTRLTVV.

The chain couples TRBV29-1 to TRBJ1-4; perhaps TRBD1 as D (6 bases). Per germline, CDR1 SQVTM and CDR2 ANQGSEA. CDR3 length: 14 amino acids. Trimming left V 8 bases short and J 5 bases short, with 18 bases between. The CDR3 region is CSTSDSLFNEKLFF. The CDR3, as DNA: TGCAGCACCTCGGACAGCCTCTTCAATGAAAAACTGTTTTTT.

V usage is TRBV28 and J usage is TRBJ1-2; possible D gene TRBD1, 5 bases. Germline CDR1 and CDR2: MDHEN and SYDVKM. V lost 4 bases and J lost 2, with 11 bases in between. There are 14 residues in the CDR3. The CDR3 nucleotides read TGTGCCAGCAGTTCCGGGACGGGGAACTATGGCTACACCTTC. It encodes CASSSGTGNYGYTF.

This clone was observed a single time. V is TRBV4-2 and J is TRBJ1-2, with D tentatively TRBD1 (5 bases). CDR1 is LGHNA, CDR2 YNFKEQ, per germline. Trimming took 0 bases from V and 6 from J, leaving 14 bases between them. This CDR3 comprises 15 residues. The DNA of the CDR3 is TGTGCCAGCAGCCAAGATCAGGGTATAGGGGATGGCTACACCTTC. Encoded protein: CASSQDQGIGDGYTF.

This rearrangement joins TRBV5-1 to TRBJ1-4, with D perhaps matching TRBD1 (6 bases). CDR3 length: 15 residues. Germline loops: CDR1 SGHRS, CDR2 YFSETQ. The ends were cut back, 4 bases at V and 4 bases at J, with 14 bases in the middle. This CDR3 reads CASSPWGPLNEKLFF. CDR3 sequence (DNA): TGCGCCAGCAGCCCATGGGGGCCCCTTAATGAAAAACTGTTTTTT.

This clone was recorded only once. The genes are TRBV29-1 and TRBJ2-7, with 11 bases lining up with TRBD1. The V segment lost 6 bases and the J segment 1 base; nucleotides outside the gene matches: 5. Germline V gives CDR1 SQVTM, CDR2 ANQGSEA. CDR3 size: 14 residues. The CDR3 loop reads CSVGQGARSYEQYF. The CDR3 DNA follows: TGCAGCGTAGGACAGGGGGCTCGGTCCTACGAGCAGTACTTC.